This TCR beta chain is from a study of response to subunit inactivated influenza vaccine. Germline V lookup: CDR1 KGHSH, CDR2 LQKENI. V lost 3 bases, J lost 2 bases, and 11 bases lay in between. The CDR3 contains 14 residues. This clonotype was counted only a few times. TCRdb re-analysed the RT-PCR reads in MiXCR, keeping a single row per CDR3 protein. Here the sample spans approximately 500,000 distinct CDR3 sequences, roughly 25% being singletons. The same data also went into a second study, on T cells expressing NK-cell markers. That report notes: Synthesis of TCR beta cDNA relied on 5'RACE template switching carrying UMIs.

This chain links TRBV18 with TRBJ2-7; D is ambiguous. This TCR was sampled from a man aged 50 or older who received an inactivated influenza vaccine. This specimen consisted of CD4+ T cells sorted from PBMCs, obtained 11 to 12 days after vaccination. The CDR3, as DNA: TGTGCCAGCTCACCGATCACGGTTGCCTACGAGCAGTACTTC. It codes for CASSPITVAYEQYF.